Presented here are 28 T cell receptor beta chains from one specimen sequenced in a study of blood T cell repertoires in COVID-19. Clones were sequenced by immunoSEQ multiplex PCR, and TCRdb holds only the in-frame ones, with some missing. The repertoire consists of roughly 200,000 clones, with around 88% occurring once and the leading ten covering 1.5%. Sequenced material: peripheral blood. Every receptor here comes from a man aged 18 to 30 with active or convalescent COVID-19.

This chain uses TRBV5-5 with TRBJ1-2; D remains unclear. Germline values: CDR1 SGHKS, CDR2 YYEKEE (reference sequence). The CDR3 contains 13 residues. V was trimmed by 4 bases and J by 2 bases, leaving 9 bases between them. The CDR3 loop reads CASSPGSNYGYTF. CDR3 nucleotide sequence: TGTGCCAGCAGCCCCGGGAGCAACTATGGCTACACCTTC.

This clone was seen a handful of times. V and J are TRBV25-1 and TRBJ1-5; D remains ambiguous. The CDR3 covers 15 residues. V was trimmed by 2 bases and J by 3 bases, leaving 11 bases between them. Per germline, CDR1 MGHDK and CDR2 SYGVNS. CDR3 nucleotide sequence: TGTGCCAGCAGTGAAGGAACAGCCTACAATCAGCCCCAGCATTTT. Its translation is CASSEGTAYNQPQHF.

Only a few counts were recorded for this clone. The rearrangement uses TRBV14 and TRBJ1-3; 7 bases agree with TRBD1. V gave up 4 bases and J gave up 5 bases; unmatched junction bases: 5. Germline CDR1 reads SGHDN; CDR2 reads FVKESK. The CDR3 totals 14 residues. This chain's CDR3 is CASSPRQGRNTIYF. The CDR3 coding sequence is TGTGCCAGCAGCCCCCGACAGGGCCGAAACACCATATATTTT.

The chain links TRBV24-1 to TRBJ2-5, with 10 positions matching TRBD2. The length of the CDR3 is 19 residues. J gave up 1 base and V 1 base, and 11 bases lay outside the gene matches. The germline V gene has CDR1 KGHDR and CDR2 SFDVKD. For the CDR3, the DNA is TGTGCCACCAGTGATTTAGGGAAACCCGGGACTAGCGTCCAAGAGACCCAGTACTTC. It is translated as CATSDLGKPGTSVQETQYF.

This chain connects TRBV7-2 to TRBJ2-2, with D unclear. Germline V gene data show CDR1 as SGHTA and CDR2 as FQGNSA. The CDR3 contains 15 residues. Deletions cut 1 base from V and 5 bases from J, with 11 bases between. The CDR3 coding sequence is TGTGCCAGCAGCTTAGGAGTTTTGGTTACCGGGGAGCTGTTTTTT. Protein: CASSLGVLVTGELFF.

This clone was detected only a few times. The chain has TRBV28 and TRBJ1-2, with a possible D match to TRBD1 (5 bases). CDR3 size: 12 residues. V lost 6 bases to trimming and J lost 2 bases, with 7 bases between them. Germline CDR1 MDHEN, CDR2 SYDVKM. CDR3 amino acids: CASSRQNYGYTF. As DNA, the CDR3 is TGTGCCAGCAGCAGACAGAACTATGGCTACACCTTC.

The chain recombines TRBV16 with TRBJ1-4; TRBD1 matches at 10 bases. From germline, CDR1 is KGHSY and CDR2 FQNENV. The CDR3 covers 18 residues. The junction had 14 bases not matched to a gene; V was cut back by 4 bases and J by 6 bases. Here the CDR3 DNA reads TGTGCCAGCAGCCCCAGTCCCGGGACAGGGGAGGAAGATGAAAAACTGTTTTTT. Residues: CASSPSPGTGEEDEKLFF.

This rearrangement joins TRBV27 to TRBJ1-2, with 7 bases that match TRBD1. Germline CDR1 is MNHEY and CDR2 is SMNVEV (reference sequence). With V trimmed by 0 bases and J by 5 bases, 9 bases remained unmatched. The CDR3 spans 16 residues. CDR3 sequence (DNA): TGTGCCAGCAGTTTATCTAGTCAGGGGGTTGGTTATGGCTACACCTTC. It encodes CASSLSSQGVGYGYTF.

V is TRBV18 and J is TRBJ2-3; TRBD2 agrees at 7 bases. Looked up from germline, CDR1 is KGHSH and CDR2 is LQKENI. The CDR3 runs to 16 residues. J lost 0 bases, V lost 2 bases, and 5 bases had no gene match. In nucleotides, the CDR3 is TGTGCCAGCTCACCATGGGCTAGCGGAAGCACAGATACGCAGTATTTT. Translation gives CASSPWASGSTDTQYF.

The rearrangement links TRBV28 to TRBJ1-5; 12 bases are a match to TRBD1. Looked up from germline, CDR1 is MDHEN and CDR2 is SYDVKM. The CDR3 is made up of 17 amino acids. V shed 3 bases and J 3 bases; nucleotides not matched to a gene: 6. As DNA, the CDR3 is TGTGCCAGCAGTTTCAACCGGGACAGGGGGCTCAATCAGCCCCAGCATTTT. It codes for CASSFNRDRGLNQPQHF.

For the CDR3, the DNA is TGTGCAAGTGTGGGGCGGCCCACCTACGAGCAGTACTTC. Its translation is CASVGRPTYEQYF. The rearrangement links TRBV12-2 to TRBJ2-7; the table's D call of TRBD1 was not tested on the DNA. TRBV12-2 is recorded as a pseudogene. The CDR3 loop spans 13 amino acids.

This clone was seen just once. CDR3: CAWSYGGSYNEQFF. In DNA, the CDR3 is TGTGCCTGGAGTTACGGGGGCTCCTACAATGAGCAGTTCTTC. V is TRBV30 and J is TRBJ2-1; a weak D match, TRBD2 (6 bases). The V gene's germline CDR1 is GTSNPN and CDR2 SVGIG (reference sequence). The CDR3 contains 14 residues. The V end lost 2 bases, the J end lost 0 bases, and 8 bases lay between the germline ends.

The chain carries TRBV19 and TRBJ1-5, with D maybe TRBD1 (6 bases). V dropped 5 bases and J dropped 2 bases, with 10 bases sitting between them. This CDR3 has 14 amino acids. Per germline, CDR1 LNHDA and CDR2 SQIVND (reference sequence). The CDR3 here is CASSPWTGNQPQHF. The CDR3 DNA reads TGTGCCAGTAGTCCATGGACAGGCAATCAGCCCCAGCATTTT.

This clone was seen only a few times. This chain links TRBV9 with TRBJ1-2, with a weak D call TRBD1 (6 bases). CDR1 is SGDLS, CDR2 YYNGEE, per germline. V was cut by 0 bases and J by 7 bases, with 13 bases left in between. The CDR3 covers 14 residues. CDR3: CASSVVNGGGGYTF. The DNA of the CDR3 is TGTGCCAGCAGCGTAGTTAATGGGGGCGGTGGCTACACCTTC.

This chain's CDR3 is CSASGGSGNQPQHF. Here the CDR3 DNA reads TGCAGCGCATCAGGGGGCTCGGGGAATCAGCCCCAGCATTTT. The chain recombines TRBV29-1 with TRBJ1-5; 8 bases line up with TRBD1. The CDR3 runs 14 residues. Looked up from germline, CDR1 is SQVTM and CDR2 is ANQGSEA. With V trimmed by 7 bases and J by 4 bases, 9 bases remained unmatched.

The chain couples TRBV30 to TRBJ2-5; 12 nucleotides match TRBD2. The CDR3 runs to 15 residues. The germline gives CDR1 GTSNPN, CDR2 SVGIG (reference sequence). The V segment lost 2 bases and the J segment 5 bases; nucleotides outside the gene matches: 6. CDR3 sequence (DNA): TGTGCCTGGAGTCTGACTAGCGGGAGTTACGAGACCCAGTACTTC. This codes for CAWSLTSGSYETQYF.

The chain employs TRBV4-3 and TRBJ2-6; D is possibly TRBD1 (5 bases). Trimming took off 4 bases at V and 1 base at J, with 11 bases between the two ends. CDR3 size: 16 residues. From germline, CDR1 is LGHNA and CDR2 YSLEER. The CDR3 region has the DNA TGCGCCAGCAGCCCTGGGGCGGCATCTGGGGCCAACGTCCTGACTTTC. Amino acids: CASSPGAASGANVLTF.

The chain uses TRBV6-5 and TRBJ2-6; D is unresolved. Germline V gene data show CDR1 as MNHEY and CDR2 as SVGAGI. The CDR3 is made up of 15 amino acids. V lost 4 bases and J lost 0, with 7 bases in between. The CDR3 loop reads CASSFESSGANVLTF. DNA for the CDR3: TGTGCCAGCAGTTTCGAGAGCTCTGGGGCCAACGTCCTGACTTTC.

This chain joins TRBV6-6 and TRBJ2-3; no reliable D call. There are 11 residues in the CDR3. CDR1 is MNHNY, CDR2 SVGAGI, per germline (reference sequence). V was pared by 8 bases and J by 5 bases, with 8 bases between. The CDR3, as DNA: TGTGCCAGCGAGGTTGGAGATACGCAGTATTTT. Its protein product is CASEVGDTQYF.

The chain joins TRBV5-1 to TRBJ2-7, with 8 bases aligning to TRBD1. CDR3 size: 14 residues. V lost 7 bases to trimming and J lost 3 bases; unmatched junction nucleotides: 9. CDR1 is SGHRS and CDR2 is YFSETQ in the germline V gene. CDR3 bases: TGCGCCAGCGCCGGAGGACAGGGAGGCTACGAGCAGTACTTC. As protein: CASAGGQGGYEQYF.

The chain combines TRBV18 with TRBJ2-1; D perhaps matches TRBD2 (5 bases). The germline V and J ends were trimmed by 2 bases and 4 bases, with 12 bases remaining between them. This CDR3 has 15 amino acids. CDR1 and CDR2 from the germline V gene are KGHSH and LQKENI. CDR3 bases: TGTGCCAGCTCACCATCCAGCGGTTTATACAATGAGCAGTTCTTC. This translates into CASSPSSGLYNEQFF. The complete variable domain, with remaining parts taken from reference TRBV18 and TRBJ2-1, reads NAGVMQNPRHLVRRRGQEARLRCSPMKGHSHVYWYRQLPEEGLKFMVYLQKENIIDESGMPKERFSAEFPKEGPSILRIQQVVRGDSAAYFCASSPSSGLYNEQFFGPGTRLTVL.

J is TRBJ1-2 and V is TRBV19, with 7 bases matching TRBD1. With V trimmed by 3 bases and J by 0 bases, 1 base remained unmatched. CDR3 length: 14 amino acids. Germline lookup yields CDR1 LNHDA and CDR2 SQIVND (reference sequence). CDR3 in amino acids: CASSIQGANYGYTF. The CDR3 DNA is TGTGCCAGTAGTATTCAGGGGGCTAACTATGGCTACACCTTC.

The chain employs TRBV4-1 and TRBJ1-1; 9 bases map to TRBD1. This CDR3 comprises 16 residues. V lost 0 bases to trimming and J lost 4 bases; unmatched junction nucleotides: 6. The germline V gene has CDR1 MGHRA and CDR2 YSYEKL. Written as DNA, the CDR3 is TGCGCCAGCAGCCAAGACTGGGCACAGGGGGCCACTGAAGCTTTCTTT. Protein product: CASSQDWAQGATEAFF.

The genes are TRBV19 and TRBJ1-1; D may be TRBD1 (5 bases). The CDR3 covers 14 residues. Germline V gene lookup returns CDR1 LNHDA and CDR2 SQIVND (reference sequence). Trimming shortened V by 4 bases and J by 0 bases, and 9 bases separated the two germline ends. The chain's CDR3 is CASSTGRVNTEAFF. The CDR3 nucleotides are TGTGCCAGTAGTACAGGGAGGGTGAACACTGAAGCTTTCTTT.

This clone was seen a few times. V and J are TRBV4-2 and TRBJ1-1; D call uncertain. The CDR3 extends over 15 amino acids. V lost 0 bases and J lost 0, with 8 bases in between. In germline, CDR1 is LGHNA, CDR2 YNFKEQ. The CDR3 DNA reads TGTGCCAGCAGCCAAGATCTTTCGGTGAACACTGAAGCTTTCTTT. Protein: CASSQDLSVNTEAFF.

The V and J genes are TRBV7-3 and TRBJ2-7; TRBD2 agrees at 8 bases. The junction had 3 bases not matched to a gene; V was cut back by 5 bases and J by 3 bases. Germline V gene data show CDR1 as SGHTA and CDR2 as FQGTGA. This CDR3 region has 13 residues. In nucleotides, the CDR3 is TGTGCCAGCAGCCCCGGGACTAGCTACGAGCAGTACTTC. It codes for CASSPGTSYEQYF.

With regard to this clone: The junction and the germline gene differ at one end; a read error may be behind it. The genes are TRBV9 and TRBJ2-5, with D perhaps matching TRBD1 (5 bases). Germline V gene data show CDR1 as SGDLS and CDR2 as YYNGEE. The CDR3 contains 15 residues. The CDR3 DNA sequence: TGTGCCAGCACCGTAGGGCAGGGCCCTACAGAGACCCAGTACTTC. Protein product: CASTVGQGPTETQYF.

Here the CDR3 reads CASSLQGLLGNTIYF. CDR3 DNA sequence: TGTGCCAGCAGTTTACAGGGCCTCCTTGGAAACACCATATATTTT. This sequence joins TRBV28 and TRBJ1-3; perhaps TRBD1 as D (5 bases). The CDR3 is 15 amino acids. From germline, CDR1 is MDHEN and CDR2 SYDVKM. The V end lost 2 bases, the J end lost 3 bases, and 11 bases lay between the germline ends.